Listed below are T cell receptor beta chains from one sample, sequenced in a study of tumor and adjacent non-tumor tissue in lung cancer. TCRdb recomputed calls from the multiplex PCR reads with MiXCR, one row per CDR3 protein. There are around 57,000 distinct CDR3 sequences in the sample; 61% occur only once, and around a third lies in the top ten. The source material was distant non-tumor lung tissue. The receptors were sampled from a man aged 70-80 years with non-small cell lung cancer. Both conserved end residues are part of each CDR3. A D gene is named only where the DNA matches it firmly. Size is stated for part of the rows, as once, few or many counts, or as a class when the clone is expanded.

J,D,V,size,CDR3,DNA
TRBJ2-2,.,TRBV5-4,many,CASSQWYRDTNTGELFF,TGTGCCAGCAGCCAGTGGTACCGGGACACTAACACCGGGGAGCTGTTTTTT
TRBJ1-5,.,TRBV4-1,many,CASSQDPGNSNQPQHF,TGCGCCAGCAGCCAAGATCCGGGAAATAGCAATCAGCCCCAGCATTTT
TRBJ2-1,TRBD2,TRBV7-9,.,CASSDAGLGNNEQLF,TGTGCCAGCAGTGATGCGGGACTAGGAAACAATGAGCAGCTCTTC
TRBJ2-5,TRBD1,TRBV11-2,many,CASSWTGTADQETQYF,TGTGCCAGCAGCTGGACCGGGACAGCGGACCAAGAGACCCAGTACTTC
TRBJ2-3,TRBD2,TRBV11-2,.,CASSLDWTSVSSTDTQYF,TGTGCTAGCAGCTTAGATTGGACTAGCGTATCTAGCACAGATACGCAGTATTTT
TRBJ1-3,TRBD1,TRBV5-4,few,CASSGDRGVGNTIYF,TGTGCCAGCAGCGGGGACAGGGGAGTTGGAAACACCATATATTTT
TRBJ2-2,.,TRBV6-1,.,CASNDSQGSDTGELFF,TGTGCCAGCAATGATTCACAAGGTTCGGACACTGGGGAGCTGTTTTTT
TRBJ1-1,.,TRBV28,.,CASSLLQGTGTEAFF,TGTGCCAGCAGTTTGTTGCAGGGGACTGGCACTGAAGCTTTCTTT
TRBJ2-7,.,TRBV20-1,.,CSAVTPTTYEQYF,TGCAGTGCTGTGACTCCTACTACCTACGAGCAGTACTTC
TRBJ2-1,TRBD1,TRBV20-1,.,CSARAAWTGVNEQFF,TGCAGTGCTAGAGCCGCCTGGACAGGGGTCAATGAGCAGTTCTTC
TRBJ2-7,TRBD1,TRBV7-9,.,CANSLSGRTGGFEQYF,TGTGCCAACAGCCTATCCGGGCGGACAGGGGGCTTCGAGCAGTACTTC
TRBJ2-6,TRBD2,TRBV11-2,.,CASSSRGGSFGVNVLTF,TGCGCCAGCAGCTCCCGGGGGGGTAGCTTTGGGGTCAACGTCCTGACTTTC
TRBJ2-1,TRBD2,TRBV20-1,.,CSARSGLAGDGEQFF,TGCAGTGCCCGCTCGGGACTAGCGGGGGACGGGGAGCAGTTCTTC